This entry lists 21 T cell receptor beta chains sequenced from one sample in a study of read filtering for tumor transcriptome and immune sequencing. The library was built from around 400 ng RNA with molecular barcoded adaptors for alpha/delta and beta/gamma chains. TCRdb re-analysed the reads in MiXCR, keeping a single row per CDR3 protein. The sample has 5,000 to 6,500 distinct CDR3 sequences, about 25% seen once; the top ten hold around half. Sequencing input: a population of CD138-negative cells sorted from bone marrow. These receptors all come from a donor at least 40 years old with multiple myeloma.

On this clonotype: Being one base from a much bigger clone, this may be a read error. The V call is TRBV20-1, the J call TRBJ2-2; D is perhaps TRBD2 (5 bases). CDR1 and CDR2 (germline): DFQATT, SNEGSKA (reference sequence). The CDR3 runs 15 residues. The CDR3 DNA is TGCAGTGCTAGCCAAACTGCCAGGAACACCGGGGAGCCGTTTTTT. Protein sequence: CSASQTARNTGEPFF.

By its share, this clonotype is medium-sized. The chain recombines TRBV10-1 with TRBJ2-2; D remains ambiguous. The germline V gene has CDR1 WNHNN and CDR2 SYGVQD (reference sequence). Trimming shortened V by 2 bases and J by 2 bases, and 12 bases separated the two germline ends. The CDR3 has 16 amino acids. In DNA form, the CDR3 reads TGCGCCAGCAGTGAGGGCGGCCAGCGAAACACCGGGGAGCTGTTTTTT. It translates to CASSEGGQRNTGELFF.

Judged by abundance, this clonotype is medium-sized (0.01 to 0.1%). The CDR3, as DNA: TGCAGTGCTTCCAACCCCTCGGGGAACACTGAAGCTTTCTTT. Translating gives CSASNPSGNTEAFF. The genes are TRBV20-1 and TRBJ1-1; no definite D call. This CDR3 is built from 14 residues. The ends were cut back, 5 bases at V and 1 base at J, with 14 bases in the middle. Germline V lookup: CDR1 DFQATT, CDR2 SNEGSKA (reference sequence).

This clonotype came up many times. V is TRBV14 and J is TRBJ1-1; D remains ambiguous. The CDR3 covers 13 residues. Germline CDR1 is SGHDN and CDR2 is FVKESK. Between the trimmed V and J ends, which lost 3 bases and 6 bases, there was a span of 11 bases. The CDR3 protein is CASSHGARAEAFF. The CDR3 nucleotides read TGTGCCAGCAGCCATGGTGCAAGGGCTGAAGCTTTCTTT.

Many counts were recorded for this clonotype. The rearrangement uses TRBV20-1 and TRBJ1-1; 9 nucleotides agree with TRBD1. CDR1 is DFQATT, CDR2 SNEGSKA, per germline (reference sequence). The V segment lost 5 bases and the J segment 8 bases; nucleotides outside the gene matches: 12. The CDR3 has 14 amino acids. The CDR3 spells CSAWIPGQGREAFF. The CDR3 DNA sequence: TGCAGTGCTTGGATTCCGGGACAGGGTAGAGAAGCTTTCTTT.

This clonotype was observed at least ten times. This chain uses TRBV7-8 with TRBJ1-2; D is ambiguous. The CDR3 is 15 residues long. The germline V gene encodes CDR1 SGHVS and CDR2 FQNEAQ. With 2 bases removed from V and 8 bases from J, the gap between germline ends came to 18 bases. The DNA of the CDR3 is TGTGCCAGCAGCTTAAGGTTTCCGGGCCCGGGGGGCTACACCTTC. As protein: CASSLRFPGPGGYTF.

Ten or more counts support this clonotype. The rearrangement links TRBV7-9 to TRBJ1-4, with a possible D match to TRBD1 (5 bases). The CDR3 sequence is 14 residues long. Trimming removed 5 bases from V and 8 bases from J, with 15 bases in between. The germline CDR1 and CDR2 sequences are SEHNR and FQNEAQ (reference sequence). This CDR3 is CASSTGTLLEKLFF. CDR3 nucleotides: TGTGCCAGCAGCACCGGGACCCTCCTCGAAAAACTGTTTTTT.

This clonotype has more than one count but fewer than ten. The V gene is TRBV20-1, the J gene TRBJ2-7; TRBD2 agrees at 9 bases. Germline CDR1 DFQATT, CDR2 SNEGSKA (reference sequence). The CDR3 sequence is 13 residues long. V trimming: 1 base; J trimming: 11 bases; junction bases outside the gene matches: 9. The CDR3 bases are TGCAGTGCTAGAGGACTAGCGGAGCGGGAGGAGTACTTC. It codes for CSARGLAEREEYF.

This clonotype has a count of ten or more. The V call is TRBV2, the J call TRBJ1-1; D might be TRBD1 (5 bases). The V end was cut by 8 bases, the J end by 1 base, with 23 bases between. The CDR3 totals 17 residues. CDR1 and CDR2 (germline): SNHLY, FYNNEI. The CDR3 loop is CASAGERGAPPNTEAFF. The CDR3 bases are TGTGCCAGCGCGGGTGAGCGCGGGGCCCCACCGAACACTGAAGCTTTCTTT.

V usage is TRBV30 and J usage is TRBJ1-2; D is unresolved. V was pared by 6 bases and J by 6 bases, with 8 bases between. Germline lookup yields CDR1 GTSNPN and CDR2 SVGIG (reference sequence). The CDR3 runs 10 residues. The CDR3 DNA is TGTGCCTGTGACACCCATGGCTACACCTTC. Its translation is CACDTHGYTF. The full variable domain, in which reference TRBV30 and TRBJ1-2 provide the parts outside the CDR3, is SQTIHQWPATLVQPVGSPLSLECTVEGTSNPNLYWYRQAAGRGLQLLFYSVGIGQISSEVPQNLSASRPQDRQFILSSKKLLLSDSGFYLCACDTHGYTFGSGTRLTVV.

This clonotype was observed at least ten times. V is TRBV7-9 and J is TRBJ2-2, with TRBD2 as a possible D gene (5 bases). With 5 bases removed from V and 4 bases from J, the gap between germline ends came to 14 bases. CDR1 is SEHNR and CDR2 is FQNEAQ in the germline V gene (reference sequence). The CDR3 has 15 residues. CDR3 loop: CASSTMEGSTGELFF. The CDR3 DNA reads TGTGCCAGCAGCACAATGGAAGGGAGCACCGGGGAGCTGTTTTTT.

Relative to its sample, this clonotype is medium-sized. This chain uses TRBV2 with TRBJ2-1; D is unclear. Germline assignment: CDR1 SNHLY and CDR2 FYNNEI. The V end lost 4 bases, the J end lost 3 bases, and 10 bases lay between the germline ends. The CDR3 length is 14 residues. CDR3 bases: TGTGCCAGCAGTGGTGGCGGCTACTACAATGAGCAGTTCTTC. Protein: CASSGGGYYNEQFF.

Comment on this clonotype: It is likely a read error, because the conserved phenylalanine at the end of the CDR3 is missing. The chain recombines TRBV4-1 with TRBJ2-1, with 8 bases aligning to TRBD1. CDR3 length equals 15 residues. V trimming: 1 base; J trimming: 6 bases; junction bases outside the gene matches: 5. CDR1 and CDR2 from the germline V gene are MGHRA and YSYEKL. The CDR3, as DNA: TGCGCCAGCAGCCAAGCAGGGGGCCTCGGCAATGAGCAGTTCCTC. Residues: CASSQAGGLGNEQFL.

This clonotype was observed a handful of times. The chain has TRBV14 and TRBJ2-7; no clear D gene. CDR1 and CDR2 (germline): SGHDN, FVKESK. The CDR3 has 12 amino acids. The V end was cut by 4 bases, the J end by 4 bases, with 8 bases between. CDR3 DNA: TGTGCCAGCAGCCGAGAGTGGTACGAGCAGTACTTC. Translation gives CASSREWYEQYF.

This clonotype came up many times. V and J are TRBV7-9 and TRBJ2-3, with TRBD2 matching over 8 bases. The length of the CDR3 is 17 residues. Germline lookup yields CDR1 SEHNR and CDR2 FQNEAQ (reference sequence). Germline trimming cut 5 bases from V and 2 bases from J; bases unmatched to any gene: 12. In nucleotides, the CDR3 is TGTGCCAGCAGCGCCCTGGCCCGGGAGGGGCCCACAGATACGCAGTATTTT. This codes for CASSALAREGPTDTQYF. The variable domain in full, completed from reference TRBV7-9 and TRBJ2-3, reads DTGVSQNPRHKITKRGQNVTFRCDPISEHNRLYWYRQTLGQGPEFLTYFQNEAQLEKSRLLSDRFSAERPKGSFSTLEIQRTEQGDSAMYLCASSALAREGPTDTQYFGPGTRLTVL.

This clonotype showed up many times. J is TRBJ2-3 and V is TRBV19, with 9 bases lining up with TRBD1. After removal of 6 bases from V and 3 bases from J, the junction contained 7 bases not matched to a gene. There are 15 residues in the CDR3. The germline CDR1 and CDR2 sequences are LNHDA and SQIVND (reference sequence). The CDR3: CASRSTGGATDTQYF. DNA of the CDR3: TGTGCCAGTAGATCTACAGGGGGCGCGACAGATACGCAGTATTTT.

This clonotype came up many times. Since the CDR3 does not end with the conserved phenylalanine or tryptophan, this likely comes from a read error. CDR3 sequence: CASRGTKNTGELFS. The CDR3 bases are TGTGCCAGCAGAGGGACAAAGAACACCGGGGAGCTGTTTTCT. The chain is built from TRBV6-2 or TRBV6-3 and TRBJ2-2, with D possibly TRBD1 on 6 matching bases. The ends were cut back, 6 bases at V and 1 base at J, with 9 bases in the middle. Germline values: CDR1 MNHEY, CDR2 SVGEGT. The CDR3 sequence is 14 residues long.

This clonotype was found many times. The V gene is TRBV12-3 or TRBV12-4, the J gene TRBJ2-7, with TRBD2 matching 15 bases. The J segment lost 4 bases and the V segment lost 6 bases, leaving 13 bases of the junction unmatched. The length of the CDR3 is 18 residues. The CDR3 DNA is TGTGCCAGCAGCCCAAGACTCCCCGGGACTAGCGGGAGGTACGAGCAGTACTTC. Encoded protein: CASSPRLPGTSGRYEQYF.

This clonotype was seen many times. The V gene is TRBV20-1, the J gene TRBJ2-5; TRBD2 aligns across 11 bases. J lost 3 bases, V lost 1 base, and 10 bases had no gene match. This CDR3 region has 17 residues. Germline-derived CDR1 and CDR2 are DFQATT and SNEGSKA (reference sequence). In nucleotides, the CDR3 is TGCAGTGCTAGAGCCCCTCGACCGGGACTAGCGGAAGAGACCCAGTACTTC. Translated: CSARAPRPGLAEETQYF.

This clonotype was seen just once. It differs at one base from a far larger clone, so likely a read error. J is TRBJ2-1 and V is TRBV4-2; D possibly corresponds to TRBD2 (6 bases). CDR1 and CDR2 from the germline V gene are LGHNA and YNFKEQ. The CDR3 is 17 amino acids. This chain's CDR3 is CASSQEVAGSSYNEQLF. CDR3 DNA sequence: TGCGCCAGCAGCCAAGAAGTGGCGGGGAGCTCCTACAATGAGCAGCTCTTC.

The table lists this clonotype with many counts. An end of the junction differs from the germline gene, which may be a read error. The chain employs TRBV7-2 and TRBJ2-1; 7 nucleotides match TRBD2. This CDR3 comprises 17 residues. Germline V gene lookup returns CDR1 SGHTA and CDR2 FQGNSA. The CDR3 DNA reads TGTGCCAGCAGGACCCTTAAAGGCGGGAGCTCCTACAATGAGCAGCTCTTC. Residues: CASRTLKGGSSYNEQLF.